This T cell receptor (beta chain) came from a study of cytomegalovirus exposure and HLA in healthy donors. Study conclusions and caveats: Altogether, around 160 TCR beta chains were recorded as cytomegalovirus-associated. A few CMV-associated chains were confirmed in vitro to be specific for CMV antigens.

Profiling relied on immunoSEQ multiplex PCR, and the TCRdb table lists in-frame clones only, not all of them. The sample shows hundreds of thousands of clones, roughly 88% of them seen only once. Germline V gives CDR1 SGHDT, CDR2 YYEEEE. Trimming removed 1 base from V and 3 bases from J, with 10 bases in between. The CDR3 contains 14 residues. On this clone itself: As yet, its antigen is unknown.

This receptor was obtained from a woman younger than 35 in good health and CMV-seronegative. The chain recombines TRBV5-6 with TRBJ1-2; the D is unclear. What was sequenced was PBMCs. The CDR3 bases are TGTGCCAGCAGCTTGAACCAGGAAGACTATGGCTACACCTTC. This sequence encodes CASSLNQEDYGYTF. Looking up the rest from reference TRBV5-6 and TRBJ1-2 gives the full variable domain: DAGVTQSPTHLIKTRGQQVTLRCSPKSGHDTVSWYQQALGQGPQFIFQYYEEEERQRGNFPDRFSGHQFPNYSSELNVNALLLGDSALYLCASSLNQEDYGYTFGSGTRLTVV.